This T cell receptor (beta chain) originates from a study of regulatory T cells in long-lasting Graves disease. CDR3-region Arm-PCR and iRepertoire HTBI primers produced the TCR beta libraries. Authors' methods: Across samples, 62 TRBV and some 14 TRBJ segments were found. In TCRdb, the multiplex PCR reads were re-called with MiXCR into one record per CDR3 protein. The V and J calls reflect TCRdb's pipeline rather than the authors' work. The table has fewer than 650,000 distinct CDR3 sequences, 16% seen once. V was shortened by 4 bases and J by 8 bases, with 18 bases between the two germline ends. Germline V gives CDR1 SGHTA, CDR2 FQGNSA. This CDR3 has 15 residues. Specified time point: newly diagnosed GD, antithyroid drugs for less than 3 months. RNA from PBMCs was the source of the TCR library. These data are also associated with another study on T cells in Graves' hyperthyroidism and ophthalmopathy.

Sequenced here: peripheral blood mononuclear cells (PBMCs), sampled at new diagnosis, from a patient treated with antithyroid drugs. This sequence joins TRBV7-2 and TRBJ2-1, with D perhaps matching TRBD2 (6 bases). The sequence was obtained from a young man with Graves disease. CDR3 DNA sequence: TGTGCCAGCAGCTCCATAGGAGGGGTCGGGGATGAGCAGTTCTTC. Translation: CASSSIGGVGDEQFF.